This passage covers 13 T cell receptor beta chains from one sample sequenced in a study of multiple sclerosis patients with progressive multifocal leukoencephalopathy. Noted time point: time of PML onset. Data came from immunoSEQ multiplex PCR; TCRdb stores just in-frame clones and leaves some out. The data hold fewer than 40,000 clones, with about 87% observed a single time. The specimen comprised PBMCs, sampled from a patient treated with natalizumab. The receptor source for this set is a woman in her thirties or forties with progressive multifocal leukoencephalopathy.

DNA for the CDR3: TGCGCCAGCAGCTGGCTACAGGGGGAATACGAGCAGTACTTC. This codes for CASSWLQGEYEQYF. The chain couples TRBV5-1 to TRBJ2-7; 8 positions match TRBD1. V dropped 3 bases and J dropped 4; count of bases not matched to a gene: 6. Germline loops: CDR1 SGHRS, CDR2 YFSETQ. There are 14 residues in the CDR3. Drawing the rest from reference TRBV5-1 and TRBJ2-7, the complete variable domain is KAGVTQTPRYLIKTRGQQVTLSCSPISGHRSVSWYQQTPGQGLQFLFEYFSETQRNKGNFPGRFSGRQFSNSRSEMNVSTLELGDSALYLCASSWLQGEYEQYFGPGTRLTVT.

This rearrangement joins TRBV6-5 to TRBJ2-3; TRBD1 or TRBD2 may be the D gene (6 bases each). V was clipped by 7 bases and J by 11 bases, with 19 bases between them. This CDR3 region has 13 residues. The germline V gene has CDR1 MNHEY and CDR2 SVGAGI. CDR3 sequence: CASINTRRGKQYF. CDR3 DNA: TGTGCCAGCATCAATACACGGAGGGGGAAGCAGTATTTT.

This clone occurred a few times. The chain couples TRBV6-4 to TRBJ1-3, with D uncertain. The CDR3 runs to 15 residues. Trimming removed 6 bases at V and 4 bases at J, with 16 bases between. Germline V gene sequence: CDR1 MRHNA, CDR2 SNTAGT. CDR3 in amino acids: CASSQDMEAGNTIYF. In DNA form, the CDR3 reads TGTGCCAGCAGCCAAGATATGGAGGCCGGAAACACCATATATTTT.

A few counts support this clone. The V gene is TRBV27, the J gene TRBJ2-7; D may be TRBD1 or TRBD2 (5 bases each). With 5 bases removed from V and 3 bases from J, the gap between germline ends came to 11 bases. Per the germline V gene, CDR1 is MNHEY and CDR2 is SMNVEV (reference sequence). The CDR3 runs to 13 residues. CDR3 residues: CASSPGTHYEQYF. CDR3 nucleotides: TGTGCCAGCAGTCCCGGGACCCACTACGAGCAGTACTTC.

This chain joins TRBV15 and TRBJ2-5, with 8 bases fitting TRBD1. The germline gives CDR1 LNHNV, CDR2 YYDKDF (reference sequence). V was clipped by 6 bases and J by 4 bases; unmatched bases: 10. The CDR3 is 15 residues long. CDR3 sequence (DNA): TGTGCCACCAGTAAGGACAGGGCAGATGGAGAGACCCAGTACTTC. It translates to CATSKDRADGETQYF.

The chain carries TRBV19 and TRBJ1-4, with D possibly TRBD1 on 6 matching bases. Germline CDR1 and CDR2: LNHDA and SQIVND (reference sequence). Trimming took off 5 bases at V and 2 bases at J, with 21 bases between the two ends. This CDR3 comprises 18 residues. CDR3 residues: CASSSPTGSGATNEKLFF. CDR3 bases: TGTGCCAGTAGTTCACCGACAGGATCCGGTGCGACTAATGAAAAACTGTTTTTT.

The chain employs TRBV27 and TRBJ1-1; a possible D gene is TRBD1 (6 bases). The CDR3 is 15 amino acids. V lost 4 bases and J lost 5, with 17 bases in between. Germline V CDR1 and CDR2: MNHEY, SMNVEV (reference sequence). The CDR3, as DNA: TGTGCCAGCAGTTCGACACCAGGGGTTGGTACTGAAGCTTTCTTT. Amino acid sequence: CASSSTPGVGTEAFF.

This chain uses TRBV7-9 with TRBJ2-1; 8 bases match TRBD1. The CDR3 totals 16 residues. V shed 5 bases and J 7 bases; nucleotides not matched to a gene: 13. The germline V gene has CDR1 SEHNR and CDR2 FQNEAQ (reference sequence). This chain's CDR3 is CASSPKQGGKINEQFF. CDR3 sequence (DNA): TGTGCCAGCAGCCCCAAACAGGGGGGCAAAATAAATGAGCAGTTCTTC.

The chain recombines TRBV27 with TRBJ2-5, with 9 positions matching TRBD2. The CDR3 loop spans 20 amino acids. J lost 5 bases, V lost 5 bases, and 24 bases had no gene match. Germline V gene sequence: CDR1 MNHEY, CDR2 SMNVEV (reference sequence). The CDR3 DNA reads as TGTGCCAGCAGTCCATTGGGAATCCGGCTAGCGGGGAATATAGGGGAGACCCAGTACTTC. The encoded protein is CASSPLGIRLAGNIGETQYF.

The V gene is TRBV7-8, the J gene TRBJ1-1; D is unclear. CDR1 and CDR2 from the germline V gene are SGHVS and FQNEAQ. The germline V and J ends were trimmed by 5 bases and 0 bases, with 13 bases remaining between them. The CDR3 covers 15 residues. CDR3 DNA: TGTGCCAGCAGCCTCTACAGAAACATGAACACTGAAGCTTTCTTT. It yields the protein CASSLYRNMNTEAFF.

This chain uses TRBV6-1 with TRBJ2-7; D unresolved. CDR3 length equals 13 residues. Trimming pared 7 bases from V and 2 bases from J, leaving 12 bases between. Germline V lookup: CDR1 MNHNS, CDR2 SASEGT. The CDR3 region is CASTGESTYEQYF. The CDR3 DNA reads as TGTGCCAGCACCGGAGAATCTACCTACGAGCAGTACTTC.

The rearrangement uses TRBV7-9 and TRBJ1-4; the match to TRBD1 covers 7 bases. V lost 4 bases and J lost 6; bases outside the gene matches: 8. Germline V lookup: CDR1 SEHNR, CDR2 FQNEAQ (reference sequence). The CDR3 is made up of 15 amino acids. The CDR3 nucleotides are TGTGCCAGCAGCTCCTCGGGACAGTCATATGAAAAACTGTTTTTT. It encodes CASSSSGQSYEKLFF.

In the case of this clone: At one boundary the junction diverges from the germline segment, which might be a read error. The sample carries other DNA sequences with the same CDR3. V usage is TRBV5-4 and J usage is TRBJ2-2, with 9 bases identical to TRBD2. This CDR3 is built from 15 residues. The V gene's germline CDR1 is SGHNT and CDR2 YYREEE (reference sequence). The CDR3: CASSLSLAGTGELFF. The DNA for the CDR3 is TGTGCCAGTAGCTTGTCTCTAGCGGGGACCGGGGAGCTGTTTTTT. Filled out from reference TRBV5-4 and TRBJ2-2, the complete variable domain reads ETGVTQSPTHLIKTRGQQVTLRCSSQSGHNTVSWYQQALGQGPQFIFQYYREEENGRGNFPPRFSGLQFPNYSSELNVNALELDDSALYLCASSLSLAGTGELFFGEGSRLTVL.